This T cell receptor beta chain was documented in a study of technical replicates of blood from a handful of donors. The CDR3 runs 17 residues. Germline CDR1 is PRHDT and CDR2 is FYEKMQ (reference sequence). V lost 2 bases, J lost 6 bases, and 12 bases stayed unmatched. The method was immunoSEQ multiplex PCR; TCRdb's version includes in-frame clones alone and lacks a portion of them. The sample holds around 69,000 clones, approximately 97% seen once. The TCR originated in a human donor in good health. Sample: T cells isolated from PBMCs. V gene TRBV13 combines with J gene TRBJ2-1, with 8 bases that match TRBD2. The CDR3 is CASSLPEVGGASNEQFF. CDR3 in DNA: TGTGCCAGCAGCTTACCCGAGGTCGGGGGGGCAAGCAATGAGCAGTTCTTC. Complete variable domain (other parts from reference TRBV13 and TRBJ2-1): AAGVIQSPRHLIKEKRETATLKCYPIPRHDTVYWYQQGPGQDPQFLISFYEKMQSDKGSIPDRFSAQQFSDYHSELNMSSLELGDSALYFCASSLPEVGGASNEQFFGPGTRLTVL.